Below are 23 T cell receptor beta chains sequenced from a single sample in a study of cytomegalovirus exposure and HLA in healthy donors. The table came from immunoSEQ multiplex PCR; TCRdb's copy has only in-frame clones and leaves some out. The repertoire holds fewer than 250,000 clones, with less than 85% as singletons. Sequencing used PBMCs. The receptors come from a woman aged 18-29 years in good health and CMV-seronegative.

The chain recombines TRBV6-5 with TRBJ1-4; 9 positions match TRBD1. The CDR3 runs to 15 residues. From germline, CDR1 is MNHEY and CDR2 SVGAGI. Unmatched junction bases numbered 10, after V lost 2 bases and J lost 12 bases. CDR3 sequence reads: CASSYAGTGKIELFF. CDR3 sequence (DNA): TGTGCCAGCAGTTACGCCGGGACAGGGAAGATCGAACTGTTTTTT.

The CDR3 is CASSPGSKGLSYNEQFF. The CDR3 region has the DNA TGTGCCAGCAGTCCCGGAAGTAAGGGCCTCTCCTACAATGAGCAGTTCTTC. The V call is TRBV27, the J call TRBJ2-1; no clear D gene. There are 17 residues in the CDR3. Trimming stripped 5 bases from V and 0 bases from J, with 17 bases between. CDR1 and CDR2 (germline): MNHEY, SMNVEV (reference sequence).

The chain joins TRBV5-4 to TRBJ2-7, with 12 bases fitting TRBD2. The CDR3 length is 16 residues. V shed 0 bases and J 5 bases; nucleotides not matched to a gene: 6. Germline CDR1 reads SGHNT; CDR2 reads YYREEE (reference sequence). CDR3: CASSLVVASGRDEQYF. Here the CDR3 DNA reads TGTGCCAGCAGCTTGGTTGTGGCTAGCGGGAGGGACGAGCAGTACTTC.

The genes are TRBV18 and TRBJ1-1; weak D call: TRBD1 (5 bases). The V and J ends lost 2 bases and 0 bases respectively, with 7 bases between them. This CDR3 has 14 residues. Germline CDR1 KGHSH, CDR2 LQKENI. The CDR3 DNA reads TGTGCCAGCTCACCAGGGGCATTGAACACTGAAGCTTTCTTT. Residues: CASSPGALNTEAFF.

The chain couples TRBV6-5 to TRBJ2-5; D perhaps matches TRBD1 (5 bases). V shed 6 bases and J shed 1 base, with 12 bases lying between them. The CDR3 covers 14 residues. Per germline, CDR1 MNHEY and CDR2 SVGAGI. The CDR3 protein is CASSPGYGQETQYF. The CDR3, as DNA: TGTGCCAGCAGCCCAGGGTACGGCCAAGAGACCCAGTACTTC.

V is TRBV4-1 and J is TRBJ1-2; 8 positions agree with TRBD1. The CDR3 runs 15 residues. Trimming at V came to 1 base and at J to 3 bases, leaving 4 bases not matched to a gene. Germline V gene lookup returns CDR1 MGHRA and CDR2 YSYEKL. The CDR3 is CASSQAAGGDYGYTF. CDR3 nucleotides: TGCGCCAGCAGCCAAGCAGCAGGGGGCGACTATGGCTACACCTTC.

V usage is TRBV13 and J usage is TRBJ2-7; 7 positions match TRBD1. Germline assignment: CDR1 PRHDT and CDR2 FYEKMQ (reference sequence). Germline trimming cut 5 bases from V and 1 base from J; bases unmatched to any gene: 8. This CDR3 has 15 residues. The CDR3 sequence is CASSTRDSDSYEQYF. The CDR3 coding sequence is TGTGCCAGCAGCACCCGGGACAGCGATTCCTACGAGCAGTACTTC.

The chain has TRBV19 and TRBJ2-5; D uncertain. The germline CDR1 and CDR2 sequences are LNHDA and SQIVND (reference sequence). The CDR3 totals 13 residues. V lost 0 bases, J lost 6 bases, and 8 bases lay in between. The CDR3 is CASSIEGVKTQYF. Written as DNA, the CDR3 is TGTGCCAGTAGTATAGAGGGTGTGAAGACCCAGTACTTC.

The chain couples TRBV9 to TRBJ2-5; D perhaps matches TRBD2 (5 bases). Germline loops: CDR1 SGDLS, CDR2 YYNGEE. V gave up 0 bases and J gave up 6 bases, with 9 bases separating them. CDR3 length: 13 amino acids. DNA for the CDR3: TGTGCCAGCAGCGTAGGAGGGCTGAAGACCCAGTACTTC. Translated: CASSVGGLKTQYF. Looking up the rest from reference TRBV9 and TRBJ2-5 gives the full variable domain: DSGVTQTPKHLITATGQRVTLRCSPRSGDLSVYWYQQSLDQGLQFLIQYYNGEERAKGNILERFSAQQFPDLHSELNLSSLELGDSALYFCASSVGGLKTQYFGPGTRLLVL.

CDR3 DNA sequence: TGTGCCAGCAGTGAGGTAACGGGCTCCTACGAGCAGTACTTC. The encoded protein is CASSEVTGSYEQYF. V gene TRBV2 combines with J gene TRBJ2-7; D remains ambiguous. Trimming took 3 bases from V and 0 from J, leaving 9 bases between them. CDR1 and CDR2 (germline): SNHLY, FYNNEI. This CDR3 spans 14 amino acids.

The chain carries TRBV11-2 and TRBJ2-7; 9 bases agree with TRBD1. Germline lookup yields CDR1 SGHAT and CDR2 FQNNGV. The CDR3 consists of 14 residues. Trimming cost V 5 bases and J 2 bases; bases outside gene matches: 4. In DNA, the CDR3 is TGTGCCAGCAGCACCAGACAGGGGGCCTACGAGCAGTACTTC. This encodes CASSTRQGAYEQYF.

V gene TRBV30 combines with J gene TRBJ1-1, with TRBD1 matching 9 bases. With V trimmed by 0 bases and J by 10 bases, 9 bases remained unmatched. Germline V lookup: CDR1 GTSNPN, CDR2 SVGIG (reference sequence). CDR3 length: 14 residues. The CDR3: CAWSVLGGQGGAFF. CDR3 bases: TGTGCCTGGAGTGTATTGGGGGGACAGGGTGGAGCTTTCTTT. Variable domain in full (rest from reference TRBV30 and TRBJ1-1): SQTIHQWPATLVQPVGSPLSLECTVEGTSNPNLYWYRQAAGRGLQLLFYSVGIGQISSEVPQNLSASRPQDRQFILSSKKLLLSDSGFYLCAWSVLGGQGGAFFGQGTRLTVV.

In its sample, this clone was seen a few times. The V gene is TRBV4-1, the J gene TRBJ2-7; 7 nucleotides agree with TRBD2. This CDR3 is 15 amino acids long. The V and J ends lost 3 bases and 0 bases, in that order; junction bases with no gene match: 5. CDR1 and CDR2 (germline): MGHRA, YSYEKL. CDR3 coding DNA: TGCGCCAGCAGCCAGCTAGCGGAAAGCTCCTACGAGCAGTACTTC. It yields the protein CASSQLAESSYEQYF.

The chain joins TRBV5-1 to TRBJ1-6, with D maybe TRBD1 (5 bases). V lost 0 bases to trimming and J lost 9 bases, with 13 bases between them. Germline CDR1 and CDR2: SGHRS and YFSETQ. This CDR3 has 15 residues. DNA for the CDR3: TGCGCCAGCAGCTTGGCCCTCGGGACGAGTTCACCCCTCCACTTT. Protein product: CASSLALGTSSPLHF.

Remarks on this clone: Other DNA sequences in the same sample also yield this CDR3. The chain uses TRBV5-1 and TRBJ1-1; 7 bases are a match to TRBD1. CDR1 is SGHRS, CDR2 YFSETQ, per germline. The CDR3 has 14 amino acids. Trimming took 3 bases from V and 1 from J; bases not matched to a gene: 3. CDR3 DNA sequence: TGCGCCAGCAGCTCAGGGGGGCCGAACACTGAAGCTTTCTTT. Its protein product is CASSSGGPNTEAFF.

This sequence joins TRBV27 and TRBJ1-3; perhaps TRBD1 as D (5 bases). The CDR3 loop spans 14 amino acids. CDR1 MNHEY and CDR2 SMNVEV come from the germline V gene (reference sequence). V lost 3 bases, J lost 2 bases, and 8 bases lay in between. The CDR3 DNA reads TGTGCCAGCAGTTTGGCAGGGACTGGAAACACCATATATTTT. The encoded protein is CASSLAGTGNTIYF.

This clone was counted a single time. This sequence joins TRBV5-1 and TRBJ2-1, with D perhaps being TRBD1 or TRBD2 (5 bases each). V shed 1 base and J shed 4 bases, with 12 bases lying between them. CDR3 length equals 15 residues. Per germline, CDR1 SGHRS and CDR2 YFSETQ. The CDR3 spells CASSLSGTEYNEQFF. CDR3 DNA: TGCGCCAGCAGCTTGTCCGGGACGGAATACAATGAGCAGTTCTTC.

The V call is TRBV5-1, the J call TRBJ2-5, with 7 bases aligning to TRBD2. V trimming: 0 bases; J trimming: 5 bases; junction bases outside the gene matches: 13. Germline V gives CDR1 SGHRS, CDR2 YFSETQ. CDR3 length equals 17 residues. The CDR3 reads CASSLASGGGASETQYF. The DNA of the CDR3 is TGCGCCAGCAGCTTGGCCTCTGGCGGGGGAGCCTCGGAGACCCAGTACTTC.

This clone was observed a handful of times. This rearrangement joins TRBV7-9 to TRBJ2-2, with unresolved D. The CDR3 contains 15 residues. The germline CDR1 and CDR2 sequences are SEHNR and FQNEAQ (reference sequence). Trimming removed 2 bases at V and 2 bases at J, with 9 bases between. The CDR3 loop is CASSLSGINTGELFF. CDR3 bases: TGTGCCAGCAGCTTATCCGGTATTAACACCGGGGAGCTGTTTTTT.

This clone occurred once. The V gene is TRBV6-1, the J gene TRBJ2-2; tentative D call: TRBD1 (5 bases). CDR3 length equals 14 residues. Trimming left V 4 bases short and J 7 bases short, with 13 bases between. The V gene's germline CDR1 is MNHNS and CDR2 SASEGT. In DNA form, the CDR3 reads TGTGCCAGCAGTGCAATGACAGCTGGCGGGGAGCTGTTTTTT. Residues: CASSAMTAGGELFF.

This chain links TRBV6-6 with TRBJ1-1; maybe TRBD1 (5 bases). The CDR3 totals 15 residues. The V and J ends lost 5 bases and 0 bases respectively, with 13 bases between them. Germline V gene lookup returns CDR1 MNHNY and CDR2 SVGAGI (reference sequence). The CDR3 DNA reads TGTGCCAGCAGTGATGACGGGGGAATGAACACTGAAGCTTTCTTT. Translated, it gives CASSDDGGMNTEAFF.

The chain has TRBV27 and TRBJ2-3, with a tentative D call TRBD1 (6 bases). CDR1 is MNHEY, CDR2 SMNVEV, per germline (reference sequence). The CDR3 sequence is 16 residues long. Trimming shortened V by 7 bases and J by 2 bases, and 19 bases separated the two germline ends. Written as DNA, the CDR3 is TGTGCCAGCACCTCATTTGGGGACACCTACACAGATACGCAGTATTTT. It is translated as CASTSFGDTYTDTQYF.

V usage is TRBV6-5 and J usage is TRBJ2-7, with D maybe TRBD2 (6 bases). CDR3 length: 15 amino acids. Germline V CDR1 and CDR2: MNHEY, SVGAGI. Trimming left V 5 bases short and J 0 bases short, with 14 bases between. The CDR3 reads CASSAHWDSSYEQYF. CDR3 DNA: TGTGCCAGCAGTGCCCACTGGGACTCCTCCTACGAGCAGTACTTC.